The rows below give T cell receptor beta chains drawn from one sample of a study of cytomegalovirus exposure and HLA in healthy donors. Profiling relied on immunoSEQ multiplex PCR, and the TCRdb table lists in-frame clones only, not all of them. The table lists just over 150,000 clones, over 65% of them singletons. Sequencing input: PBMCs. The receptor source for this set is a man aged 40-55 years in good health and CMV-seropositive. CDR3s include the opening cysteine and the closing phenylalanine or tryptophan. Fields, in order: D gene, clone size, V gene, J gene, CDR3 protein, CDR3 DNA. D genes are given only for firm matches. The size field is filled for only some rows; it gives once, few, many or a size class.

D: TRBD2; size: NA; V: TRBV11-2; J: TRBJ2-5; CDR3: CASSPGTSGGNGETQYF; DNA: TGTGCCAGCAGCCCCGGGACTAGCGGGGGGAATGGGGAGACCCAGTACTTC
D: NA; size: NA; V: TRBV11-2; J: TRBJ2-7; CDR3: CASSFRSDGYF; DNA: TGTGCCAGCAGCTTTAGAAGCGATGGGTACTTC
D: NA; size: NA; V: TRBV7-2; J: TRBJ1-1; CDR3: CASSLTGGRYTEAFF; DNA: TGTGCCAGCAGCTTGACAGGCGGAAGGTACACTGAAGCTTTCTTT
D: TRBD2; size: NA; V: TRBV2; J: TRBJ2-7; CDR3: CALGAAGSYEQYF; DNA: TGTGCCCTCGGGGCAGCGGGATCCTACGAGCAGTACTTC
D: TRBD1; size: NA; V: TRBV5-4; J: TRBJ2-6; CDR3: CASSPRGQGALTGANVLTF; DNA: TGTGCCAGCAGCCCCAGGGGACAGGGGGCCCTAACTGGGGCCAACGTCCTGACTTTC
D: TRBD2; size: NA; V: TRBV9; J: TRBJ2-3; CDR3: CASSVSSGGFTDTQYF; DNA: TGTGCCAGCAGCGTATCTAGCGGGGGTTTCACAGATACGCAGTATTTT
D: TRBD1; size: NA; V: TRBV6-5; J: TRBJ1-2; CDR3: CASRRGQGTNYGYTF; DNA: TGTGCCAGCAGAAGAGGACAGGGCACTAACTATGGCTACACCTTC
D: NA; size: NA; V: TRBV6-5; J: TRBJ1-1; CDR3: CASKVEGGKNTEAFF; DNA: TGTGCCAGCAAGGTAGAGGGAGGGAAGAACACTGAAGCTTTCTTT
D: NA; size: NA; V: TRBV5-4; J: TRBJ1-1; CDR3: CASNDRTNTEAFF; DNA: TGTGCCAGCAACGACAGGACGAACACTGAAGCTTTCTTT
D: NA; size: few; V: TRBV5-1; J: TRBJ2-7; CDR3: CASSLSRSADEQYF; DNA: TGCGCCAGCAGCTTAAGCAGATCAGCGGACGAGCAGTACTTC
D: NA; size: NA; V: TRBV5-1; J: TRBJ2-2; CDR3: CASSLPGLTGELFF; DNA: TGCGCCAGCAGCTTACCTGGGCTAACCGGGGAGCTGTTTTTT
D: NA; size: NA; V: TRBV5-1; J: TRBJ1-1; CDR3: CASSSPGGRNTEAFF; DNA: TGCGCCAGCAGCTCCCCCGGTGGGAGAAACACTGAAGCTTTCTTT
D: NA; size: NA; V: TRBV10-3; J: TRBJ1-5; CDR3: CAISENGRGRQPQHF; DNA: TGTGCCATCAGTGAAAACGGTAGAGGGAGGCAGCCCCAGCATTTT
D: NA; size: NA; V: TRBV4-1; J: TRBJ1-2; CDR3: CASSQDIAAGSDYGYTF; DNA: TGCGCCAGCAGCCAAGATATAGCGGCAGGGAGCGACTATGGCTACACCTTC
D: TRBD1; size: NA; V: TRBV5-4; J: TRBJ2-5; CDR3: CASSLEDRAETQYF; DNA: TGTGCCAGCAGCTTGGAAGACAGGGCGGAGACCCAGTACTTC
D: NA; size: NA; V: TRBV30; J: TRBJ2-3; CDR3: CAWDQGGNTQYF; DNA: TGTGCCTGGGACCAGGGGGGAAATACGCAGTATTTT
D: NA; size: NA; V: TRBV27; J: TRBJ1-3; CDR3: CASITGSGNTIYF; DNA: TGTGCCAGCATAACAGGATCTGGAAACACCATATATTTT
D: TRBD2; size: NA; V: TRBV11-2; J: TRBJ2-1; CDR3: CASSLGRERGGLGEQFF; DNA: TGTGCCAGCAGCTTAGGGAGAGAGCGGGGGGGCCTTGGAGAGCAGTTCTTC
D: TRBD1; size: NA; V: TRBV11-2; J: TRBJ1-6; CDR3: CASSETGGGNSPLHF; DNA: TGTGCCAGCAGCGAAACAGGGGGCGGTAATTCACCCCTCCACTTT
D: TRBD1; size: NA; V: TRBV7-7; J: TRBJ2-5; CDR3: CASSLGGTGRETQYF; DNA: TGTGCTAGCAGCTTAGGGGGGACAGGGAGAGAGACCCAGTACTTC
D: TRBD1; size: NA; V: TRBV7-2; J: TRBJ1-2; CDR3: CASSKRGLDNYGYTF; DNA: TGTGCCAGCAGTAAAAGGGGGCTGGACAACTATGGCTACACCTTC
D: NA; size: NA; V: TRBV14; J: TRBJ2-7; CDR3: CASSHKSGYSYEQYF; DNA: TGTGCCAGCAGCCACAAATCAGGATACTCCTACGAGCAGTACTTC
D: TRBD1; size: NA; V: TRBV10-3; J: TRBJ1-2; CDR3: CAITIQGKGGYTF; DNA: TGTGCCATCACCATACAGGGGAAGGGTGGCTACACCTTC
D: TRBD2; size: NA; V: TRBV6-5; J: TRBJ2-1; CDR3: CASSPRTSGDEQFF; DNA: TGTGCCAGCAGTCCACGGACTAGCGGGGATGAGCAGTTCTTC
D: NA; size: NA; V: TRBV7-9; J: TRBJ2-1; CDR3: CASSPGRGTAQFF; DNA: TGTGCCAGCAGTCCCGGGAGGGGGACAGCTCAGTTCTTC
D: NA; size: once; V: TRBV5-1; J: TRBJ1-1; CDR3: CASSLAGGVGTEAFF; DNA: TGCGCCAGCAGCTTGGCCGGGGGGGTGGGGACTGAAGCTTTCTTT
D: TRBD1; size: NA; V: TRBV19; J: TRBJ2-7; CDR3: CASSLTGDEQYF; DNA: TGTGCCAGTAGCCTTACAGGGGACGAGCAGTACTTC
D: NA; size: NA; V: TRBV7-3; J: TRBJ2-3; CDR3: CASSPMAAATRQYF; DNA: TGTGCCAGCAGCCCGATGGCCGCGGCAACCAGGCAGTATTTT
D: TRBD2; size: NA; V: TRBV9; J: TRBJ2-5; CDR3: CASSAGGLKETQYF; DNA: TGTGCCAGCAGCGCCGGGGGACTAAAAGAGACCCAGTACTTC
D: NA; size: NA; V: TRBV7-8; J: TRBJ2-7; CDR3: CASSLIITGYEQYF; DNA: TGTGCCAGCAGCTTAATTATTACAGGGTACGAGCAGTACTTC
D: NA; size: NA; V: TRBV21-1; J: TRBJ2-5; CDR3: CASSKEASGEETQYF; DNA: TGTGCCAGCAGCAAAGAGGCTAGCGGGGAAGAGACCCAGTACTTC
D: TRBD2; size: NA; V: TRBV7-8; J: TRBJ2-5; CDR3: CASSSWPRGGETQYF; DNA: TGTGCCAGCAGCTCCTGGCCGCGGGGGGGAGAGACCCAGTACTTC
D: NA; size: NA; V: TRBV7-9; J: TRBJ1-5; CDR3: CASSLGTTDQPQHF; DNA: TGTGCCAGCAGCTTAGGGACAACTGATCAGCCCCAGCATTTT
D: TRBD1; size: NA; V: TRBV6-6; J: TRBJ1-1; CDR3: CATKERTGGNTEAFF; DNA: TGTGCCACCAAAGAGCGTACAGGGGGGAACACTGAAGCTTTCTTT
D: NA; size: NA; V: TRBV30; J: TRBJ1-2; CDR3: CAWWTRGSVNYGYTF; DNA: TGTGCCTGGTGGACCCGAGGTAGCGTTAACTATGGCTACACCTTC
D: NA; size: NA; V: TRBV7-9; J: TRBJ2-3; CDR3: CASSSAGTRRSDTQYF; DNA: TGTGCCAGCAGCTCCGCCGGGACACGGAGATCAGATACGCAGTATTTT
D: TRBD1; size: NA; V: TRBV19; J: TRBJ1-1; CDR3: CASSWQGVEAFF; DNA: TGTGCCAGTAGTTGGCAGGGGGTCGAAGCTTTCTTT
D: TRBD1; size: NA; V: TRBV5-1; J: TRBJ2-2; CDR3: CASRPGGPNTGELFF; DNA: TGCGCCAGCCGACCAGGGGGCCCGAACACCGGGGAGCTGTTTTTT
D: NA; size: NA; V: TRBV7-2; J: TRBJ1-1; CDR3: CASSSGLWGTEAFF; DNA: TGTGCCAGCAGCTCCGGACTCTGGGGCACTGAAGCTTTCTTT
D: NA; size: few; V: TRBV19; J: TRBJ1-1; CDR3: CASSFAGVSEAFF; DNA: TGTGCCAGTAGTTTCGCCGGGGTTAGTGAAGCTTTCTTT